Below, 29 T cell receptor beta chains from the same sample are listed, as sequenced in a study. The sorted Tregs were CD4+CD25+CD127-/low cells. Each CDR3 protein gets one entry after TCRdb re-called the 5' RACE reads with MiXCR. This table has nearly 10,000 distinct CDR3 sequences, about 14% appearing once. The specimen sequenced was Tregs sorted from blood. Source of these receptors: a female donor with breast cancer.

Points on this clonotype: A junction boundary mismatches the germline segment, possibly from a read error. This chain joins TRBV28 and TRBJ2-1; TRBD2 aligns across 9 bases. CDR1 MDHEN and CDR2 SYDVKM come from the germline V gene. There are 16 residues in the CDR3. The chain's CDR3 is CVSSPVSGRPYNGQFF. Here the CDR3 DNA reads TGTGTCAGCAGTCCCGTGAGCGGGAGGCCCTACAATGGGCAGTTCTTC.

This clonotype is classed as medium-sized. The chain employs TRBV6-6 and TRBJ2-7, with 8 bases that match TRBD1. V lost 0 bases to trimming and J lost 4 bases; unmatched junction nucleotides: 8. This CDR3 comprises 16 residues. Germline values: CDR1 MNHNY, CDR2 SVGAGI (reference sequence). CDR3 nucleotide sequence: TGTGCCAGCAGTTACTCCAGAGGACAGGGACTGTACGAGCAGTACTTC. Protein sequence: CASSYSRGQGLYEQYF.

By frequency in the sample, this clonotype is medium-sized. The V call is TRBV28, the J call TRBJ2-1; the D is unclear. CDR3 length: 12 amino acids. Per the germline V gene, CDR1 is MDHEN and CDR2 is SYDVKM. The germline V and J ends were trimmed by 0 bases and 7 bases, with 4 bases remaining between them. This CDR3 reads CASSLWGNEQFF. In DNA, the CDR3 is TGTGCCAGCAGTTTATGGGGTAATGAGCAGTTCTTC.

There are a few counts of this clonotype. This may come from a read error, since a much larger clone is one base off. DNA for the CDR3: TGTGCCGGCACCCCCGGGACTAGCTCCTACAATGAGCAGTTCTTC. It is translated as CAGTPGTSSYNEQFF. The chain uses TRBV12-3 or TRBV12-4 and TRBJ2-1; TRBD2 aligns across 8 bases. The CDR3 extends over 15 amino acids. V lost 11 bases, J lost 0 bases, and 9 bases stayed unmatched.

This clonotype is judged medium-sized. V usage is TRBV12-3 or TRBV12-4 and J usage is TRBJ1-2, with a tentative D call TRBD1 (6 bases). V lost 2 bases and J 8 bases, leaving 12 bases between the germline ends. There are 13 residues in the CDR3. Here the CDR3 DNA reads TGTGCCAGCAGTTTAAGTACAGGGCAAGGCTACACCTTC. The encoded protein is CASSLSTGQGYTF.

In this sample, this clonotype is medium-sized. V is TRBV9 and J is TRBJ2-7; 10 bases fit TRBD2. Germline V CDR1 and CDR2: SGDLS, YYNGEE. J lost 6 bases, V lost 3 bases, and 12 bases had no gene match. The CDR3 extends over 16 amino acids. The CDR3 region has the DNA TGTGCCAGCAGCGGGGGCCGAATTAGCGGGGGGATCGAGCAGTACTTC. This sequence encodes CASSGGRISGGIEQYF.

In this sample, this clonotype turned up many times. The rearrangement joins TRBV7-3 to TRBJ2-2; perhaps TRBD2 as D (6 bases). Germline V gene sequence: CDR1 SGHTA, CDR2 FQGTGA. This CDR3 comprises 17 residues. V dropped 5 bases and J dropped 5 bases, with 21 bases sitting between them. The CDR3 DNA is TGTGCCAGCAGCCCCCCTCGGACTACCTCGAGGACCGGGGAGCTGTTTTTT. It specifies CASSPPRTTSRTGELFF.

Sample share makes this clonotype medium-sized. This chain uses TRBV5-1 with TRBJ2-3; TRBD2 matches at 10 bases. CDR1 SGHRS and CDR2 YFSETQ come from the germline V gene. The junction had 8 bases not matched to a gene; V was cut back by 4 bases and J by 6 bases. The CDR3 spans 15 residues. CDR3 coding DNA: TGCGCCAGCAGCATAGGACTAGCGGAGGGGGATACGCAGTATTTT. It translates to CASSIGLAEGDTQYF.

By its share, this clonotype is medium-sized (0.01 to 0.1%). CDR3 nucleotide sequence: TGTGCCAGCAGTACCGTAGCGGGAGGGGACTACGAGCAGTACTTC. Its translation: CASSTVAGGDYEQYF. The chain uses TRBV28 and TRBJ2-7, with 11 bases fitting TRBD2. Losses at the gene ends were 5 bases for V and 3 bases for J; bases not matched to a gene: 6. Germline assignment: CDR1 MDHEN and CDR2 SYDVKM. The CDR3 is made up of 15 amino acids.

By share of the sample, this clonotype is medium-sized. This CDR3 is CSAGQSTGLKETQYF. CDR3 coding DNA: TGCAGTGCTGGACAATCGACAGGGCTGAAAGAGACCCAGTACTTC. The chain recombines TRBV20-1 with TRBJ2-5; 7 bases align to TRBD1. This CDR3 comprises 15 residues. Trimming removed 5 bases from V and 3 bases from J; junction bases left unmatched: 12. Germline V CDR1 and CDR2: DFQATT, SNEGSKA (reference sequence).

Turning to this clonotype: This could be a read error, since a much larger clone is one nucleotide away. The chain joins TRBV29-1 to TRBJ2-3, with a weak D call TRBD2 (6 bases). CDR1 and CDR2 from the germline V gene are SQVTM and ANQGSEA. The CDR3 length is 12 residues. The CDR3 coding sequence is TGCAGCTCGAGGGGAGGAACAGATACGCGGTATTTT. This sequence encodes CSSRGGTDTRYF.

The rearrangement links TRBV6-6 to TRBJ2-1; the match to TRBD2 covers 8 bases. Germline CDR1 and CDR2: MNHNY and SVGAGI (reference sequence). CDR3 length: 15 residues. The V segment lost 10 bases and the J segment 7 bases; nucleotides outside the gene matches: 15. Here the CDR3 DNA reads TGTGCCAACACCCCATACGGGGGGGGTTATAATGAGCAGTTCTTC. It translates to CANTPYGGGYNEQFF.

In this sample, this clonotype is medium-sized. V is TRBV6-6 and J is TRBJ2-3, with unresolved D. V was clipped by 4 bases and J by 7 bases, with 9 bases between them. The CDR3 has 12 residues. CDR1 is MNHNY, CDR2 SVGAGI, per germline (reference sequence). Here the CDR3 DNA reads TGTGCCAGCAGTTCCGGGTTCAATACGCAGTATTTT. This gives the protein CASSSGFNTQYF.

This clonotype was found many times. The gene calls are TRBV2 and TRBJ1-2; D is perhaps TRBD1 (6 bases). This CDR3 is built from 13 residues. Per the germline V gene, CDR1 is SNHLY and CDR2 is FYNNEI. V was trimmed by 5 bases and J by 2 bases, leaving 9 bases between them. The CDR3 nucleotides are TGTGCCAGCAGTAAACAGGGCAACTATGGCTACACCTTC. Translated, it gives CASSKQGNYGYTF.

By its share, this clonotype is medium-sized (0.01 to 0.1%). V is TRBV9 and J is TRBJ2-1; 7 bases align to TRBD2. The CDR3 has 15 amino acids. V trimming: 1 base; J trimming: 4 bases; junction bases outside the gene matches: 5. The germline V gene has CDR1 SGDLS and CDR2 YYNGEE. The CDR3 bases are TGTGCCAGCAGCGTAACAGCGGGAAATTACAATGAGCAGTTCTTC. It translates to CASSVTAGNYNEQFF. The entire variable domain, with the rest obtained from reference TRBV9 and TRBJ2-1, is as follows: DSGVTQTPKHLITATGQRVTLRCSPRSGDLSVYWYQQSLDQGLQFLIQYYNGEERAKGNILERFSAQQFPDLHSELNLSSLELGDSALYFCASSVTAGNYNEQFFGPGTRLTVL.

This clonotype has a count of ten or more. CDR3 loop: CASSPRLAGGPTDTQYF. In DNA form, the CDR3 reads TGTGCCAGCAGTCCCAGACTAGCGGGAGGGCCGACAGATACGCAGTATTTT. The rearrangement joins TRBV6-6 to TRBJ2-3, with TRBD2 matching 14 bases. The CDR3 consists of 17 residues. Germline lookup yields CDR1 MNHNY and CDR2 SVGAGI (reference sequence). The junction had 7 bases not matched to a gene; V was cut back by 5 bases and J by 3 bases.

As concerns this clonotype: This may come from a read error, since a much larger clone is one base off. The CDR3 here is CTARGNTDTQYF. The CDR3 DNA reads as TGCACCGCACGTGGAAACACAGATACGCAGTATTTT. The chain links TRBV20-1 to TRBJ2-3; no clear D gene. Per the germline V gene, CDR1 is DFQATT and CDR2 is SNEGSKA (reference sequence). The CDR3 has 12 residues.

This sequence joins TRBV7-2 and TRBJ1-1; D is ambiguous. The CDR3 has 14 residues. The V gene's germline CDR1 is SGHTA and CDR2 FQGNSA. Trimming stripped 1 base from V and 0 bases from J, with 6 bases between. The CDR3 loop reads CASSLGAMNTEAFF. CDR3 in DNA: TGTGCCAGCAGCTTAGGGGCCATGAACACTGAAGCTTTCTTT.

The chain couples TRBV7-8 to TRBJ2-4; a possible D gene is TRBD1 (6 bases). V dropped 6 bases and J dropped 7 bases, with 13 bases sitting between them. CDR3 length equals 13 residues. Germline assignment: CDR1 SGHVS and CDR2 FQNEAQ. As DNA, the CDR3 is TGTGCCAGCAGTTCCGGGACAAGGAACATTCAGTACTTC. Translation gives CASSSGTRNIQYF.

This clonotype was counted many times. This chain connects TRBV5-1 to TRBJ2-7, with a possible D match to TRBD1 (6 bases). Trimming pared 2 bases from V and 5 bases from J, leaving 17 bases between. The CDR3 covers 15 residues. Germline-derived CDR1 and CDR2 are SGHRS and YFSETQ. The CDR3 protein is CASSLTRGPTHEQYF. The CDR3 DNA follows: TGCGCCAGCAGCTTAACCAGGGGTCCTACCCACGAGCAGTACTTC.

This clonotype was picked up many times. V and J are TRBV5-1 and TRBJ2-7; no clear D. Trimming took off 1 base at V and 6 bases at J, with 5 bases between the two ends. This CDR3 is 11 amino acids long. The germline gives CDR1 SGHRS, CDR2 YFSETQ. The CDR3 DNA follows: TGCGCCAGCAGCTTGTTAGGCGAGCAGTACTTC. Translation gives CASSLLGEQYF. The full variable domain, completed using reference TRBV5-1 and TRBJ2-7, is KAGVTQTPRYLIKTRGQQVTLSCSPISGHRSVSWYQQTPGQGLQFLFEYFSETQRNKGNFPGRFSGRQFSNSRSEMNVSTLELGDSALYLCASSLLGEQYFGPGTRLTVT.

This clonotype occurred a few times. The V call is TRBV6-4, the J call TRBJ2-3, with 7 bases matching TRBD1. The germline V gene encodes CDR1 MRHNA and CDR2 SNTAGT. V shed 2 bases and J 1 base; nucleotides not matched to a gene: 0. This CDR3 comprises 14 residues. The DNA for the CDR3 is TGTGCCAGCAGTGACGGACAGGGCACAGATACGCAGTATTTT. Translated, it gives CASSDGQGTDTQYF.

This clonotype was detected many times. The chain recombines TRBV11-2 with TRBJ2-1, with D uncertain. From germline, CDR1 is SGHAT and CDR2 FQNNGV. V was trimmed by 5 bases and J by 0 bases, leaving 14 bases between them. There are 16 residues in the CDR3. The CDR3 here is CASSPYSSISYNEQFF. The CDR3 nucleotides read TGTGCCAGCAGCCCTTATTCATCGATCTCCTACAATGAGCAGTTCTTC.

Judged by abundance, this clonotype is medium-sized. The rearrangement links TRBV11-3 to TRBJ2-5, with TRBD1 identical over 8 bases. Germline CDR1 and CDR2: SGHNT and YENEEA. The CDR3 contains 16 residues. The junction had 7 bases not matched to a gene; V was cut back by 3 bases and J by 1 base. The CDR3 loop is CASSFRTGSSQETQYF. In DNA form, the CDR3 reads TGTGCCAGCAGCTTCCGGACAGGGAGTAGCCAAGAGACCCAGTACTTC.

In regard to this clonotype: The junction departs from germline at one end; a sequencing error may be responsible. This sequence joins TRBV5-1 and TRBJ2-3; maybe TRBD2 (5 bases). Germline CDR1 is SGHRS and CDR2 is YFSETQ. This CDR3 region has 14 residues. The CDR3 DNA sequence: TGCGCCAGCAGCTTGGTCCCATCGAGGGATACGCTGTATTTT. The encoded protein is CASSLVPSRDTLYF. The full variable domain, with the rest looked up from reference TRBV5-1 and TRBJ2-3, is KAGVTQTPRYLIKTRGQQVTLSCSPISGHRSVSWYQQTPGQGLQFLFEYFSETQRNKGNFPGRFSGRQFSNSRSEMNVSTLELGDSALYLCASSLVPSRDTLYFGPGTRLTVL.

The chain links TRBV18 to TRBJ2-3; 7 bases align to TRBD1. CDR3 length: 17 amino acids. The germline gives CDR1 KGHSH, CDR2 LQKENI. Trimming removed 6 bases from V and 0 bases from J; junction bases left unmatched: 12. The DNA of the CDR3 is TGTGCCAGCTCTTCCGGGACAGCGTATTCTAGCACAGATACGCAGTATTTT. Protein: CASSSGTAYSSTDTQYF.

This clonotype was observed many times. The chain has TRBV27 and TRBJ2-4, with 8 bases lining up with TRBD1. The CDR3 is 15 amino acids. The V gene end was trimmed by 8 bases and the J gene end by 1 base; junction bases not matched to a gene: 7. Germline V CDR1 and CDR2: MNHEY, SMNVEV (reference sequence). CDR3 sequence: CASGPTGEAKNIQYF. Written as DNA, the CDR3 is TGTGCCAGCGGACCGACAGGGGAGGCCAAAAACATTCAGTACTTC.

For this clonotype: A read error may explain this, as a much larger clone is one base away. The chain has TRBV5-6 and TRBJ2-3; 7 nucleotides line up with TRBD2. The V and J ends lost 4 bases and 5 bases, in that order; junction bases with no gene match: 16. The germline V gene has CDR1 SGHDT and CDR2 YYEEEE. The CDR3 runs to 17 residues. CDR3 sequence: CASSHAPGPAGLDTQYF. The CDR3 DNA reads TGTGCCAGCAGCCACGCCCCGGGACCAGCGGGGCTAGATACGCAGTATTTT. The whole variable domain, remainder taken from reference TRBV5-6 and TRBJ2-3, is DAGVTQSPTHLIKTRGQQVTLRCSPKSGHDTVSWYQQALGQGPQFIFQYYEEEERQRGNFPDRFSGHQFPNYSSELNVNALLLGDSALYLCASSHAPGPAGLDTQYFGPGTRLTVL.

The rearrangement uses TRBV6-5 and TRBJ1-3; no clear D gene. The CDR3 runs to 18 residues. Between the trimmed V and J ends, which lost 0 bases and 0 bases, there was a span of 15 bases. Germline-derived CDR1 and CDR2 are MNHEY and SVGAGI. This CDR3 reads CASSYSVARTSSGNTIYF. As DNA, the CDR3 is TGTGCCAGCAGTTACTCAGTAGCTCGGACCAGCTCTGGAAACACCATATATTTT.